The 8 T cell receptor beta chains below were found in one sample sequenced in a study of PD-1 blockade in classical Hodgkin lymphoma. Only in-frame clones appear in the TCRdb table, and some are missing; sequencing was by immunoSEQ multiplex PCR. Of tens of thousands of clones in the sample, over 75% were seen once. The time point: cycle 4 day 1 (C4D1), after about 6 weeks of nivolumab. In every patient, relapse followed autologous stem cell transplantation, while exposure to brentuximab vedotin differed. Sample: peripheral blood mononuclear cells (PBMCs), taken before the fourth cycle of nivolumab. These receptors all come from a human donor with classical Hodgkin lymphoma.

The chain recombines TRBV19 with TRBJ2-1, with D tentatively TRBD1 (6 bases). CDR3 length: 12 amino acids. Trimming took 6 bases from V and 12 from J, leaving 15 bases between them. The germline V gene has CDR1 LNHDA and CDR2 SQIVND (reference sequence). CDR3 coding DNA: TGTGCCAGTAGCCAGGGGCTACTCTGGCAGTTCTTC. Translated: CASSQGLLWQFF.

This chain links TRBV18 with TRBJ2-5, with D uncertain. V was trimmed by 6 bases and J by 7 bases, leaving 9 bases between them. The CDR3 spans 11 residues. The germline V gene encodes CDR1 KGHSH and CDR2 LQKENI. The CDR3, as DNA: TGTGCCAGCTCTTCCCTGCGGACCCAGTACTTC. The encoded protein is CASSSLRTQYF.

The J gene is TRBJ2-3, the V gene TRBV15, with D uncertain. Germline V gene sequence: CDR1 LNHNV, CDR2 YYDKDF (reference sequence). The CDR3 consists of 14 residues. Trimming took off 0 bases at V and 6 bases at J, with 10 bases between the two ends. DNA for the CDR3: TGTGCCACCAGCAGAGATGACCCGTGGGATACGCAGTATTTT. Residues: CATSRDDPWDTQYF.

This chain links TRBV11-2 with TRBJ2-7; D is unresolved. Deletions cut 1 base from V and 2 bases from J, with 9 bases between. The CDR3 contains 14 residues. CDR1 and CDR2 from the germline V gene are SGHAT and FQNNGV. CDR3 nucleotide sequence: TGTGCCAGCAGCTTAGGCCCCCCGGCCTACGAGCAGTACTTC. Translating it yields CASSLGPPAYEQYF.

The chain combines TRBV25-1 with TRBJ2-1, with TRBD2 identical over 10 bases. Per germline, CDR1 MGHDK and CDR2 SYGVNS. The CDR3 has 15 amino acids. Losses at the gene ends were 3 bases for V and 7 bases for J; bases not matched to a gene: 6. The CDR3 nucleotides read TGTGCCAGCAGTGACGCTAGCGGGGGAGGTAATGAGCAGTTCTTC. Amino acids: CASSDASGGGNEQFF.

The genes are TRBV25-1 and TRBJ2-5, with a possible D match to TRBD2 (5 bases). This CDR3 contains 14 residues. Germline V lookup: CDR1 MGHDK, CDR2 SYGVNS. V was pared by 6 bases and J by 2 bases, with 13 bases between. The CDR3 reads CASRVRRRQETQYF. The CDR3 DNA reads as TGTGCCAGCAGAGTTCGACGGAGGCAAGAGACCCAGTACTTC.

This clone was seen more than once but under ten times. The rearrangement uses TRBV7-8 and TRBJ1-1; D unclear. With 3 bases removed from V and 1 base from J, the gap between germline ends came to 6 bases. CDR1 and CDR2 from the germline V gene are SGHVS and FQNEAQ. The CDR3 sequence is 13 residues long. CDR3 DNA sequence: TGTGCCAGCAGCTTTCTCCGGAACACTGAAGCTTTCTTT. It is translated as CASSFLRNTEAFF.

This chain uses TRBV5-4 with TRBJ2-7; D gene ambiguous. V lost 4 bases and J lost 3, with 8 bases in between. The germline V gene has CDR1 SGHNT and CDR2 YYREEE (reference sequence). The CDR3 has 12 residues. The CDR3 DNA reads TGTGCCAGCAGCGATGGGAACTACGAGCAGTACTTC. Protein: CASSDGNYEQYF.